Here is one T cell receptor (beta chain) with its context. These data are taken from a study of blood T cell repertoires in COVID-19. The overall study: COVID-19 samples, acute and convalescent, were from the United States, Italy and Spain. T cells, B-cell-depleted T cells, or PBMCs provided the cDNA or gDNA that served as material.

In the study's own analysis: Estimation of nucleated cell counts relied on the amplification of reference gene primers. The assay was immunoSEQ multiplex PCR, and TCRdb's table has in-frame clones only and misses some. V and J calls plus clone size are reproduced from that table; the DNA served to infer D and trimming. This sample has almost 70,000 clones, with 79% found just once. The CDR3 covers 15 residues. Germline CDR1 and CDR2: MNHEY and SVGAGI. The V and J ends lost 7 bases and 9 bases respectively, with 19 bases between them. The TCR was taken from a human donor in a cohort sampled during active COVID-19. Material for sequencing was peripheral blood. The V call is TRBV6-5, the J call TRBJ1-6; no clear D. For the CDR3, the DNA is TGTGCCAGCACCGATAAGGACGGGGTGTTTTCACCCCTCCACTTT. It codes for CASTDKDGVFSPLHF.